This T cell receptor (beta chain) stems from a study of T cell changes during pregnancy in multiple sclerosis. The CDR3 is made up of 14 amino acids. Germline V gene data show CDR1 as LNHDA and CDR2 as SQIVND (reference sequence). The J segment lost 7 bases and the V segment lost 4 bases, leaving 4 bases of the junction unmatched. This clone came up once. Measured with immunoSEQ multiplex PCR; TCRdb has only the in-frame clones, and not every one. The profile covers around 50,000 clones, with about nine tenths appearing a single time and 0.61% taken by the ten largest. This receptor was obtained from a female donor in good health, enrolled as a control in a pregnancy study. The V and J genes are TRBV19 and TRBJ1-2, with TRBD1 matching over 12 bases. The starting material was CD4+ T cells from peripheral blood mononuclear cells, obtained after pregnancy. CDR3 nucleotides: TGTGCCAGTAGTAGGGGACAGGGGGCCATTGGCTACACCTTC. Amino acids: CASSRGQGAIGYTF.